One and the same sample provided the 14 T cell receptor beta chains below, sequenced in a study of cytomegalovirus exposure and HLA in healthy donors. PCR employed 60 Vbeta and 13 Jbeta primers. Clones were sequenced by immunoSEQ multiplex PCR, and TCRdb holds only the in-frame ones, with some missing. The sample carries about 150,000 clones, 80% to 90% recorded once. Sequencing was carried out using PBMCs. These receptor sequences come from a woman between 35 and 50 years old in good health and CMV-seropositive.

J is TRBJ2-7 and V is TRBV4-1; 11 bases align to TRBD1. The ends lost 4 bases at V and 9 bases at J; junction bases unmatched: 14. CDR1 and CDR2 from the germline V gene are MGHRA and YSYEKL. This CDR3 has 16 amino acids. The DNA for the CDR3 is TGCGCCAGCAGCCCTTCTCGGGACAGGGGGGGTTTCGGGCAGTACTTC. It specifies CASSPSRDRGGFGQYF.

This clone was detected once. CDR3 amino acids: CASSFFRGLSSYNSPLHF. The CDR3 coding sequence is TGTGCCAGCAGTTTTTTCAGGGGCCTTAGCTCCTATAATTCACCCCTCCACTTT. The rearrangement links TRBV28 to TRBJ1-6; perhaps TRBD1 as D (6 bases). The CDR3 length is 18 residues. The germline V gene encodes CDR1 MDHEN and CDR2 SYDVKM. Trimming pared 3 bases from V and 0 bases from J, leaving 15 bases between. The full variable domain, completed using reference TRBV28 and TRBJ1-6, is DVKVTQSSRYLVKRTGEKVFLECVQDMDHENMFWYRQDPGLGLRLIYFSYDVKMKEKGDIPEGYSVSREKKERFSLILESASTNQTSMYLCASSFFRGLSSYNSPLHFGNGTRLTVT.

In its sample, this clone was seen a few times. The genes are TRBV28 and TRBJ1-1, with D possibly being TRBD1 (5 bases). Germline V gene sequence: CDR1 MDHEN, CDR2 SYDVKM. This CDR3 is 14 amino acids long. Trimming stripped 3 bases from V and 11 bases from J, with 19 bases between. The CDR3 loop is CASSLLVQKGYAFF. As DNA, the CDR3 is TGTGCCAGCAGTTTGTTGGTGCAGAAGGGGTACGCTTTCTTT.

This chain joins TRBV11-2 and TRBJ2-7; tentatively, D is TRBD2 (5 bases). Germline loops: CDR1 SGHAT, CDR2 FQNNGV. V lost 6 bases to trimming and J lost 6 bases, with 15 bases between them. CDR3 length: 13 amino acids. CDR3 DNA: TGTGCCAGCAGTTTGGGCCGGGATCGCGAGCAGTACTTC. This encodes CASSLGRDREQYF.

V and J are TRBV7-9 and TRBJ2-2, with 15 bases that match TRBD2. Germline-derived CDR1 and CDR2 are SEHNR and FQNEAQ (reference sequence). Trimming at V came to 5 bases and at J to 2 bases, leaving 6 bases not matched to a gene. This CDR3 comprises 18 residues. The CDR3 loop is CASSPRTSGGANTGELFF. DNA of the CDR3: TGTGCCAGCAGCCCTCGGACTAGCGGGGGGGCAAACACCGGGGAGCTGTTTTTT.

The chain couples TRBV19 to TRBJ1-2; no definite D call. In germline, CDR1 is LNHDA, CDR2 SQIVND (reference sequence). The CDR3 contains 11 residues. The V end lost 7 bases, the J end lost 4 bases, and 7 bases lay between the germline ends. CDR3 DNA sequence: TGTGCCAGTAAAACAGTCTATGGCTACACCTTC. Protein sequence: CASKTVYGYTF.

The chain carries TRBV19 and TRBJ1-6, with no clear D. CDR1 and CDR2 from the germline V gene are LNHDA and SQIVND (reference sequence). The CDR3 sequence is 16 residues long. V lost 4 bases and J lost 7, with 17 bases in between. This CDR3 reads CASSTSWARGNSPLHF. In DNA, the CDR3 is TGTGCCAGTAGTACCTCTTGGGCCCGCGGGAATTCACCCCTCCACTTT.

CDR3 sequence: CATTPRDRGPGRSSYEQYF. In DNA form, the CDR3 reads TGTGCCACGACACCCCGGGACAGGGGACCAGGCAGAAGCTCCTACGAGCAGTACTTC. The chain joins TRBV2 to TRBJ2-7, with 10 bases that match TRBD1. The CDR3 sequence is 19 residues long. CDR1 is SNHLY, CDR2 FYNNEI, per germline. V shed 10 bases and J 0 bases; nucleotides not matched to a gene: 21. The full variable domain, its missing parts supplied by reference TRBV2 and TRBJ2-7, is EPEVTQTPSHQVTQMGQEVILRCVPISNHLYFYWYRQILGQKVEFLVSFYNNEISEKSEIFDDQFSVERPDGSNFTLKIRSTKLEDSAMYFCATTPRDRGPGRSSYEQYFGPGTRLTVT.

The genes are TRBV19 and TRBJ1-1, with 9 bases matching TRBD1. With 3 bases clipped from V and 4 bases from J, the junction kept 6 bases outside the gene matches. Germline V gene data show CDR1 as LNHDA and CDR2 as SQIVND (reference sequence). This CDR3 has 15 residues. The CDR3 is CASSMFQTGGTEAFF. The CDR3 bases are TGTGCCAGTAGTATGTTCCAGACAGGGGGCACTGAAGCTTTCTTT.

This clone was seen only once. CDR3 nucleotides: TGTGCCAGCTCATCCCTCTCTGGGGCCAACGTCCTGACTTTC. This gives the protein CASSSLSGANVLTF. The J gene is TRBJ2-6, the V gene TRBV18; no reliable D call. This CDR3 contains 14 residues. Per germline, CDR1 KGHSH and CDR2 LQKENI. V lost 5 bases to trimming and J lost 0 bases, with 5 bases between them.

This clone appeared a single time. The chain has TRBV10-3 and TRBJ2-5, with TRBD2 matching 7 bases. This CDR3 is built from 14 residues. In germline, CDR1 is ENHRY, CDR2 SYGVKD. Trimming removed 3 bases from V and 3 bases from J; junction bases left unmatched: 4. DNA for the CDR3: TGTGCCATCAGTGACACCAGCGGGAAAGAGACCCAGTACTTC. This sequence encodes CAISDTSGKETQYF.

This chain links TRBV28 with TRBJ2-3; possibly TRBD2 for D (7 bases). Per germline, CDR1 MDHEN and CDR2 SYDVKM. Trimming stripped 6 bases from V and 6 bases from J, with 13 bases between. This CDR3 region has 13 residues. CDR3 nucleotides: TGTGCCAGCAGCCGTGGGGGGGCTGATACGCAGTATTTT. Its protein product is CASSRGGADTQYF.

The rearrangement links TRBV4-1 to TRBJ2-5; 8 bases map to TRBD1. CDR3 length equals 14 residues. Looked up from germline, CDR1 is MGHRA and CDR2 is YSYEKL. J lost 5 bases, V lost 5 bases, and 7 bases had no gene match. CDR3 sequence (DNA): TGCGCCAGCAGCTTTCCAGGGGGCGGGGAGACCCAGTACTTC. Amino acid sequence: CASSFPGGGETQYF.

The chain uses TRBV11-3 and TRBJ2-5; maybe TRBD1 (5 bases). The CDR3 sequence is 15 residues long. V was pared by 0 bases and J by 3 bases, with 11 bases between. Germline V gene lookup returns CDR1 SGHNT and CDR2 YENEEA. CDR3 sequence reads: CASSLDGRVEETQYF. DNA of the CDR3: TGTGCCAGCAGCTTAGATGGCAGGGTAGAAGAGACCCAGTACTTC.